These 23 T cell receptor beta chains came from one sample sequenced in a study of blood T cell repertoires in COVID-19. The method was immunoSEQ multiplex PCR; TCRdb's version includes in-frame clones alone and lacks a portion of them. The sample lists about 250,000 clones, about 80% occurring once. Material for sequencing was peripheral blood. These receptors originate from an elderly woman with acute or convalescent COVID-19.

The chain combines TRBV18 with TRBJ1-2, with D unresolved. The germline V gene encodes CDR1 KGHSH and CDR2 LQKENI. This CDR3 spans 15 amino acids. Trimming shortened V by 6 bases and J by 2 bases, and 16 bases separated the two germline ends. CDR3 DNA: TGTGCCAGCTCCCCTAGGCACTCCGAAAACTATGGCTACACCTTC. Amino acid sequence: CASSPRHSENYGYTF.

This clone has just a few counts. The chain uses TRBV18 and TRBJ2-1; 11 nucleotides agree with TRBD2. V shed 2 bases, J shed 7 bases, and the junction held 10 bases outside the gene matches. The CDR3 contains 17 residues. Germline lookup yields CDR1 KGHSH and CDR2 LQKENI. CDR3 coding DNA: TGTGCCAGCTCACCAATGACTAGCGGGGTCCCGAAGAATGAGCAGTTCTTC. It codes for CASSPMTSGVPKNEQFF.

This chain uses TRBV20-1 with TRBJ2-3; 10 bases agree with TRBD2. The CDR3 consists of 14 residues. V lost 3 bases and J lost 6; bases outside the gene matches: 6. Germline V CDR1 and CDR2: DFQATT, SNEGSKA (reference sequence). This chain's CDR3 is CSASTPGLADTQYF. The CDR3 coding sequence is TGCAGTGCTAGTACCCCGGGACTAGCGGATACGCAGTATTTT.

This chain links TRBV2 with TRBJ1-1, with D tentatively TRBD1 (5 bases). Trimming removed 5 bases at V and 2 bases at J, with 9 bases between. Looked up from germline, CDR1 is SNHLY and CDR2 is FYNNEI. This CDR3 has 13 amino acids. CDR3 residues: CASSRQHNTEAFF. The CDR3 region has the DNA TGTGCCAGCAGTAGACAGCACAACACTGAAGCTTTCTTT.

V and J are TRBV7-3 and TRBJ1-4; a weak D match, TRBD1 (6 bases). This CDR3 region has 18 residues. V was cut by 9 bases and J by 5 bases, with 28 bases left in between. CDR1 and CDR2 (germline): SGHTA, FQGTGA. The DNA of the CDR3 is TGTGCCAGTAAATTACCCGGGGGGCAGCCTTTGCCGAATGAAAAACTGTTTTTT. Translated: CASKLPGGQPLPNEKLFF.

The chain combines TRBV27 with TRBJ1-4; D might be TRBD1 (5 bases). Germline V lookup: CDR1 MNHEY, CDR2 SMNVEV (reference sequence). This CDR3 comprises 15 residues. V lost 8 bases and J 10 bases, leaving 23 bases between the germline ends. CDR3 amino acids: CASSPGGAGGGKLFF. CDR3 in DNA: TGTGCCAGCTCGCCGGGGGGAGCTGGGGGAGGAAAACTGTTTTTT.

The V gene is TRBV19, the J gene TRBJ2-3; 7 nucleotides match TRBD2. CDR1 and CDR2 (germline): LNHDA, SQIVND (reference sequence). V lost 2 bases, J lost 4 bases, and 3 bases stayed unmatched. This CDR3 is 14 amino acids long. The CDR3 is CASSIQGGADTQYF. CDR3 DNA: TGTGCCAGTAGTATACAGGGAGGGGCAGATACGCAGTATTTT.

A single count supports this clone. The V gene is TRBV24-1, the J gene TRBJ2-5, with TRBD1 as a possible D gene (6 bases). Germline assignment: CDR1 KGHDR and CDR2 SFDVKD. The CDR3 has 13 residues. With 11 bases removed from V and 0 bases from J, the gap between germline ends came to 12 bases. DNA of the CDR3: TGTGCCAAAAAAACAGGGCACCAAGAGACCCAGTACTTC. It codes for CAKKTGHQETQYF.

This chain uses TRBV6-2 or TRBV6-3 with TRBJ1-1; 7 bases agree with TRBD1. Germline values: CDR1 MNHEY, CDR2 SVGEGT. Unmatched junction bases numbered 2, after V lost 2 bases and J lost 2 bases. The CDR3 covers 14 residues. The CDR3 spells CASSYQGGNTEAFF. The CDR3 nucleotides are TGTGCCAGCAGTTACCAGGGGGGTAACACTGAAGCTTTCTTT.

The chain couples TRBV29-1 to TRBJ2-4; the match to TRBD2 covers 7 bases. The CDR3 runs to 13 residues. J was trimmed by 5 bases and V by 4 bases; bases with no gene match: 5. CDR1 is SQVTM, CDR2 ANQGSEA, per germline. The CDR3 DNA is TGCAGCGTTGGGACCAGCGGGGAAAACATTCAGTACTTC. Translated, it gives CSVGTSGENIQYF.

The chain combines TRBV21-1 with TRBJ1-2; no DNA check was done on the table's D call, TRBD1. TRBV21-1 is a pseudogene locus. The CDR3 totals 16 residues. The CDR3 here is CASSKLRDRVCYGYTF. CDR3 nucleotide sequence: TGTGCCAGCAGCAAACTCAGGGACAGGGTATGCTATGGCTACACCTTC.

The rearrangement links TRBV27 to TRBJ2-7; D gene uncertain. The CDR3 runs 14 residues. Trimming stripped 6 bases from V and 4 bases from J, with 16 bases between. CDR1 MNHEY and CDR2 SMNVEV come from the germline V gene (reference sequence). The chain's CDR3 is CASSPGGAYYEQYF. The DNA for the CDR3 is TGTGCCAGCAGCCCCGGTGGAGCGTATTACGAGCAGTACTTC.

The chain employs TRBV9 and TRBJ2-3; 13 bases match TRBD2. CDR1 and CDR2 from the germline V gene are SGDLS and YYNGEE. Germline trimming cut 10 bases from V and 1 base from J; bases unmatched to any gene: 12. The CDR3 consists of 17 residues. The CDR3 nucleotides read TGTGCCTCCTCACGGACTAGCGGGAGCCTAGGCACAGATACGCAGTATTTT. Amino acids: CASSRTSGSLGTDTQYF.

The rearrangement joins TRBV3-1 (or the pseudogene TRBV3-2) to TRBJ2-3, with 11 bases aligning to TRBD2. Germline-derived CDR1 and CDR2 are LGHDT and YNNKEL (reference sequence). The CDR3 is 16 amino acids. With V trimmed by 5 bases and J by 4 bases, 8 bases remained unmatched. The chain's CDR3 is CASSTWVAGGSDTQYF. CDR3 sequence (DNA): TGTGCCAGCAGCACTTGGGTAGCGGGAGGGTCAGATACGCAGTATTTT.

The chain links TRBV2 to TRBJ2-3, with D possibly matching TRBD2 (5 bases). The CDR3 is 15 residues long. V was shortened by 0 bases and J by 3 bases, with 10 bases between the two germline ends. The germline CDR1 and CDR2 sequences are SNHLY and FYNNEI. The chain's CDR3 is CASSEAGVRTDTQYF. The CDR3 DNA sequence: TGTGCCAGCAGTGAAGCGGGAGTTAGAACAGATACGCAGTATTTT.

This sequence joins TRBV18 and TRBJ1-5; the D is unclear. V lost 3 bases and J lost 11, with 20 bases in between. The germline gives CDR1 KGHSH, CDR2 LQKENI. This CDR3 has 15 residues. CDR3 nucleotides: TGTGCCAGCTCACCGGGGAGTGGGCTGCCGAATTCCCAGCATTTT. Protein: CASSPGSGLPNSQHF. Combining the CDR3 with reference TRBV18 and TRBJ1-5 gives the whole variable domain NAGVMQNPRHLVRRRGQEARLRCSPMKGHSHVYWYRQLPEEGLKFMVYLQKENIIDESGMPKERFSAEFPKEGPSILRIQQVVRGDSAAYFCASSPGSGLPNSQHFGDGTRLSIL.

This clone was recorded a few times. The CDR3 region is CASSLGLGYGYTF. As DNA, the CDR3 is TGTGCCAGCAGCCTGGGGCTGGGCTATGGCTACACCTTC. The gene calls are TRBV3-1 (or the pseudogene TRBV3-2) and TRBJ1-2; the D gene is possibly TRBD1 (5 bases). CDR3 length: 13 residues. Trimming took 4 bases from V and 4 from J, leaving 10 bases between them. The germline V gene has CDR1 LGHDT and CDR2 YNNKEL (reference sequence).

This clone was seen at least ten times. V usage is TRBV5-4 and J usage is TRBJ1-2; TRBD1 aligns across 7 bases. Germline V gene data show CDR1 as SGHNT and CDR2 as YYREEE (reference sequence). V dropped 0 bases and J dropped 1; count of bases not matched to a gene: 3. The CDR3 extends over 15 amino acids. The CDR3 coding sequence is TGTGCCAGCAGCTTGGACAGGGGCCTTAACTATGGCTACACCTTC. This encodes CASSLDRGLNYGYTF.

The chain joins TRBV21-1 to TRBJ1-4. TRBV21-1 is termed a pseudogene. This CDR3 is 17 amino acids long. Here the CDR3 DNA reads TGTGCCAGCAGCTTTAGAGAGGCCCTAGTAACTAATGAAAAACTGTTTTTT. It translates to CASSFREALVTNEKLFF.

The gene calls are TRBV7-9 and TRBJ2-7; perhaps TRBD1 as D (6 bases). Germline V CDR1 and CDR2: SEHNR, FQNEAQ (reference sequence). The V gene lost 5 bases and the J gene lost 5 bases, with 19 bases spanning the gap. The CDR3 totals 15 residues. The CDR3 DNA is TGTGCCAGCAGCGAAACGGGGCAGGGGACCGACGAGCAGTACTTC. This codes for CASSETGQGTDEQYF. The full variable domain, rest sourced from reference TRBV7-9 and TRBJ2-7, is DTGVSQNPRHKITKRGQNVTFRCDPISEHNRLYWYRQTLGQGPEFLTYFQNEAQLEKSRLLSDRFSAERPKGSFSTLEIQRTEQGDSAMYLCASSETGQGTDEQYFGPGTRLTVT.

The chain couples TRBV10-3 to TRBJ2-6, with 8 nucleotides matching TRBD1. The CDR3 sequence is 16 residues long. Germline values: CDR1 ENHRY, CDR2 SYGVKD. J was trimmed by 2 bases and V by 2 bases; bases with no gene match: 2. This CDR3 is CAISETGGTGANVLTF. As DNA, the CDR3 is TGTGCCATCAGTGAGACAGGGGGTACTGGGGCCAACGTCCTGACTTTC.

The chain uses TRBV11-2 and TRBJ1-1; tentatively, D is TRBD1 (5 bases). This CDR3 spans 15 amino acids. Trimming removed 1 base from V and 1 base from J, with 10 bases in between. CDR1 is SGHAT and CDR2 is FQNNGV in the germline V gene. CDR3 protein: CASSLAGVRNTEAFF. Here the CDR3 DNA reads TGTGCCAGCAGCTTAGCGGGGGTTAGGAACACTGAAGCTTTCTTT.

The V and J genes are TRBV6-1 and TRBJ2-1, with D possibly being TRBD2 (6 bases). CDR1 and CDR2 (germline): MNHNS, SASEGT. V gave up 2 bases and J gave up 0 bases, with 11 bases separating them. The CDR3 runs 16 residues. This CDR3 reads CASSEYVGGSYNEQFF. The CDR3 DNA follows: TGTGCCAGCAGTGAATATGTGGGAGGCTCCTACAATGAGCAGTTCTTC.